This paragraph covers one T cell receptor (beta chain) sequence. Its antigen is as yet unknown. Cells from the mixed lymphocyte reaction underwent coculture for approximately 6 days at 37 degrees C. This sample was included in a study of siplizumab effects on memory and regulatory T cells. The germline V gene encodes CDR1 LNHDA and CDR2 SQIVND (reference sequence). Trimming cost V 3 bases and J 3 bases, with 14 bases left between them. The CDR3 sequence is 15 residues long. Points from the study as a whole: Naive T cell populations appeared to exhibit greater diversity than memory cells and appeared to be major alloresponse contributors.

Produced via immunoSEQ multiplex PCR; TCRdb's table is partial and in-frame only. Found here are 3,500 to 5,500 clones, less than 55% of them singletons; the top ten hold roughly 3.9%. Specimen: CFSE-low (dividing) CD4+ T cells sorted from an allogeneic mixed lymphocyte reaction. The chain is built from TRBV19 and TRBJ2-5; no definite D call. The sequence derives from a human donor in good health; the cells came from an allogeneic mixed lymphocyte reaction. Some clones in this sample may be carry-over from other donors' samples. Here the CDR3 reads CASSILSGTEETQYF. The DNA of the CDR3 is TGTGCCAGTAGTATTTTGTCAGGTACGGAAGAGACCCAGTACTTC.